Listed here are 32 T cell receptor beta chains from one sample, sequenced in a study of vaccination and CD4 T cells after COVID-19 (dated by TCRdb to the early 2020s). The label giving this sample's treatment or condition can be read as: roughly 11-day PBMC culture with coronavirus spike peptide pools or control peptides (ViraFEST assay). The library relied on PCR. TCRdb lists the instrument as Illumina iSeq 100. DNA from cultured CD4+ T cells underwent TCR sequencing with the Oncomine TCR Beta short-read assay at the Johns Hopkins FTIC core. TCRdb reprocessing: public reads trimmed at Q25 with fastp, clones called with MiXCR, in-frame beta chains kept. CDR3 protein duplicates are merged, each entry listing the most common genes and DNA. The sample table lists approximately 11,000 distinct CDR3 sequences, 25% to 35% of them with a count of one. The ten top clones hold more than 20% of the sample.

What these receptors recognize is not known. Sequencing input: cultured CD4+ T cells from blood. Receptors were obtained from a human donor with COVID-19.

This clonotype was counted a few times. The rearrangement links TRBV19 to TRBJ2-3; 11 bases match TRBD1. The CDR3 extends over 14 amino acids. The trim removed 3 bases at V and 6 bases at J, leaving 2 bases unmatched. CDR1 and CDR2 from the germline V gene are LNHDA and SQIVND (reference sequence). The CDR3 bases are TGTGCCAGTAGTATTCGGACAGGGGGCGATACGCAGTATTTT. Encoded protein: CASSIRTGGDTQYF.

This clonotype was detected only a few times. The gene calls are TRBV27 and TRBJ2-7; maybe TRBD1 (6 bases). With 5 bases removed from V and 2 bases from J, the gap between germline ends came to 19 bases. The CDR3 consists of 16 residues. CDR1 MNHEY and CDR2 SMNVEV come from the germline V gene (reference sequence). The CDR3 protein is CASSRLPQGYTYEQYF. CDR3 nucleotides: TGTGCCAGCAGTCGCCTCCCGCAGGGGTACACCTACGAGCAGTACTTC.

This clonotype occurred a few times. V and J are TRBV20-1 and TRBJ1-2; D is perhaps TRBD1 (5 bases). The CDR3 has 12 amino acids. The germline gives CDR1 DFQATT, CDR2 SNEGSKA (reference sequence). Trimming took 3 bases from V and 4 from J, leaving 9 bases between them. The DNA of the CDR3 is TGCAGTGCTAGCACGACAGTCTATGGCTACACCTTC. Protein: CSASTTVYGYTF.

This clonotype showed up just a few times. The chain couples TRBV15 to TRBJ2-2; TRBD1 or TRBD2 may be the D gene (5 bases each). The germline gives CDR1 LNHNV, CDR2 YYDKDF (reference sequence). Trimming removed 0 bases at V and 7 bases at J, with 15 bases between. This CDR3 region has 16 residues. As DNA, the CDR3 is TGTGCCACCAGCAGAGATCGAAGAGGGGCGGGCGGGGAGCTGTTTTTT. It yields the protein CATSRDRRGAGGELFF. The full variable domain, with the rest looked up from reference TRBV15 and TRBJ2-2, is DAMVIQNPRYQVTQFGKPVTLSCSQTLNHNVMYWYQQKSSQAPKLLFHYYDKDFNNEADTPDNFQSRRPNTSFCFLDIRSPGLGDTAMYLCATSRDRRGAGGELFFGEGSRLTVL.

The chain links TRBV19 to TRBJ2-1, with TRBD1 identical over 8 bases. Germline CDR1 LNHDA, CDR2 SQIVND (reference sequence). J gave up 2 bases and V 6 bases, and 12 bases lay outside the gene matches. This CDR3 contains 17 residues. The CDR3 loop is CASSNPAGQGTYNEQFF. The CDR3 DNA reads TGTGCCAGTAGCAACCCCGCTGGACAGGGAACCTACAATGAGCAGTTCTTC. The full variable domain, in which reference TRBV19 and TRBJ2-1 provide the parts outside the CDR3, is DGGITQSPKYLFRKEGQNVTLSCEQNLNHDAMYWYRQDPGQGLRLIYYSQIVNDFQKGDIAEGYSVSREKKESFPLTVTSAQKNPTAFYLCASSNPAGQGTYNEQFFGPGTRLTVL.

The V gene is TRBV10-3, the J gene TRBJ2-7; 10 bases match TRBD2. CDR1 and CDR2 from the germline V gene are ENHRY and SYGVKD. This CDR3 spans 14 amino acids. Trimming took 11 bases from V and 2 from J; bases not matched to a gene: 9. The CDR3 sequence is CAERRTSGPYEQYF. The CDR3 DNA reads TGTGCCGAACGCCGGACTAGCGGACCCTACGAGCAGTACTTC.

CDR3 sequence: CSAGTGKTEQFF. CDR3 DNA sequence: TGCAGTGCTGGGACAGGGAAGACTGAGCAGTTCTTC. The chain joins TRBV20-1 to TRBJ2-1, with 9 bases matching TRBD1. Per the germline V gene, CDR1 is DFQATT and CDR2 is SNEGSKA (reference sequence). There are 12 residues in the CDR3. With V trimmed by 5 bases and J by 9 bases, 5 bases remained unmatched.

This clonotype came up a few times. This rearrangement joins TRBV7-9 to TRBJ2-1; 7 nucleotides agree with TRBD2. V trimming: 4 bases; J trimming: 8 bases; junction bases outside the gene matches: 8. The CDR3 loop spans 14 amino acids. Germline V gene data show CDR1 as SEHNR and CDR2 as FQNEAQ (reference sequence). CDR3 nucleotide sequence: TGTGCCAGCAGCTCCCGACTAGCTCTCGATGAGCAGTTCTTC. Protein product: CASSSRLALDEQFF.

The chain couples TRBV27 to TRBJ2-7; D is ambiguous. The CDR3 is 12 amino acids. Trimming removed 3 bases at V and 4 bases at J, with 7 bases between. Germline lookup yields CDR1 MNHEY and CDR2 SMNVEV (reference sequence). The CDR3 DNA reads TGTGCCAGCAGTTTTCTTGGATACGAGCAGTACTTC. Translating gives CASSFLGYEQYF.

The chain has TRBV4-2 and TRBJ1-6; D may be TRBD1 (5 bases). V was trimmed by 0 bases and J by 6 bases, leaving 9 bases between them. Germline CDR1 and CDR2: LGHNA and YNFKEQ. The CDR3 runs 15 residues. The CDR3 protein is CASSQEIGTNSPLHF. CDR3 sequence (DNA): TGTGCCAGCAGCCAAGAAATCGGGACTAATTCACCCCTCCACTTT.

This chain connects TRBV23-1 to TRBJ1-2, with D perhaps TRBD1 (5 bases). TRBV23-1 is an open reading frame, and its role is uncertain. The V and J ends lost 1 base and 0 bases respectively, with 9 bases between them. The length of the CDR3 is 15 residues. The CDR3 loop is CASSQWGETNYGYTF. The DNA for the CDR3 is TGCGCCAGCAGTCAATGGGGGGAAACTAACTATGGCTACACCTTC.

This clonotype was found a few times. This chain joins TRBV20-1 and TRBJ1-1; 10 nucleotides match TRBD1. Trimming at V came to 5 bases and at J to 1 base, leaving 1 base not matched to a gene. CDR1 DFQATT and CDR2 SNEGSKA come from the germline V gene (reference sequence). This CDR3 spans 13 amino acids. CDR3 coding DNA: TGCAGTGCTGGACAGGGGGGGAACACTGAAGCTTTCTTT. Amino acid sequence: CSAGQGGNTEAFF.

This clonotype was seen more than once but under ten times. In nucleotides, the CDR3 is TGTGCCAGCAGCCAACGGACAGGGTCGGTGGAACCCCTCCACTTT. Its translation is CASSQRTGSVEPLHF. The chain uses TRBV5-6 and TRBJ1-6; 8 positions match TRBD1. J lost 12 bases, V lost 4 bases, and 12 bases had no gene match. CDR3 length: 15 amino acids. Germline-derived CDR1 and CDR2 are SGHDT and YYEEEE.

In this sample, this clonotype turned up a few times. The chain combines TRBV28 with TRBJ2-2, with unresolved D. Germline CDR1 is MDHEN and CDR2 is SYDVKM. V was cut by 4 bases and J by 5 bases, with 11 bases left in between. This CDR3 region has 14 residues. The CDR3 is CASSSFTETGELFF. CDR3 nucleotides: TGTGCCAGCAGTTCCTTCACGGAGACCGGGGAGCTGTTTTTT.

This clonotype was counted only a few times. The chain links TRBV19 to TRBJ2-5; 8 bases fit TRBD1. The V and J ends lost 4 bases and 5 bases, in that order; junction bases with no gene match: 9. This CDR3 has 15 residues. Germline values: CDR1 LNHDA, CDR2 SQIVND (reference sequence). CDR3 DNA: TGTGCCAGTAGTACCCGGACAGGGCGCGGGGAGACCCAGTACTTC. Protein sequence: CASSTRTGRGETQYF.

This clonotype was recorded a few times. The chain employs TRBV7-8 and TRBJ1-1; 10 nucleotides agree with TRBD1. CDR3 length: 16 residues. Trimming took 5 bases from V and 0 from J; bases not matched to a gene: 6. Germline lookup yields CDR1 SGHVS and CDR2 FQNEAQ. CDR3 region: CASSPRQGAVNTEAFF. CDR3 DNA: TGTGCCAGCAGCCCGAGACAGGGGGCCGTGAACACTGAAGCTTTCTTT.

The chain combines TRBV6-1 with TRBJ2-3; perhaps TRBD1 as D (5 bases). The germline V gene has CDR1 MNHNS and CDR2 SASEGT. The CDR3 is 14 amino acids. V was cut by 6 bases and J by 2 bases, with 12 bases left in between. The CDR3, as DNA: TGTGCCAGCAGAAAAGGGGCCTCCACAGATACGCAGTATTTT. Its protein product is CASRKGASTDTQYF.

This clonotype turned up a few times. The chain recombines TRBV25-1 with TRBJ2-5; 12 nucleotides agree with TRBD2. The junction had 6 bases not matched to a gene; V was cut back by 6 bases and J by 4 bases. This CDR3 has 15 residues. Germline V gene data show CDR1 as MGHDK and CDR2 as SYGVNS. The CDR3 loop is CASSSGLAGSETQYF. CDR3 coding DNA: TGTGCCAGCAGCTCAGGACTAGCGGGGTCAGAGACCCAGTACTTC.

This clonotype appeared a few times. CDR3 region: CASSLRAQPQHF. DNA for the CDR3: TGTGCCAGCAGCTTGAGAGCTCAGCCCCAGCATTTT. The chain couples TRBV7-2 to TRBJ1-5; D is unclear. CDR1 SGHTA and CDR2 FQGNSA come from the germline V gene. The CDR3 has 12 amino acids. Trimming stripped 3 bases from V and 6 bases from J, with 6 bases between.

This clonotype has a single count. The V call is TRBV11-3, the J call TRBJ2-7; D assignment may be TRBD1 or TRBD2 (5 bases each). The CDR3 extends over 15 amino acids. The V end was cut by 0 bases, the J end by 6 bases, with 15 bases between. Germline values: CDR1 SGHNT, CDR2 YENEEA. CDR3 region: CASSLDGQGRGEQYF. CDR3 coding DNA: TGTGCCAGCAGCTTAGATGGGCAGGGACGGGGCGAGCAGTACTTC.

For the CDR3, the DNA is TGTGCCAGCAGCGTAGGTGGGTTCTCCTACAATGAGCAGTTCTTC. Amino acids: CASSVGGFSYNEQFF. The genes are TRBV9 and TRBJ2-1; D remains unclear. Germline V gene data show CDR1 as SGDLS and CDR2 as YYNGEE. V lost 0 bases and J lost 0, with 7 bases in between. The length of the CDR3 is 15 residues.

The chain couples TRBV7-8 to TRBJ2-7, with unresolved D. The CDR3 covers 14 residues. From germline, CDR1 is SGHVS and CDR2 FQNEAQ. The ends were cut back, 5 bases at V and 7 bases at J, with 18 bases in the middle. The CDR3 protein is CASSPLYQLGEQYF. CDR3 sequence (DNA): TGTGCCAGCAGCCCCCTATATCAATTGGGTGAGCAGTACTTC.

This clonotype came up a few times. The rearrangement links TRBV5-1 to TRBJ1-2, with D unclear. This CDR3 region has 15 residues. Trimming shortened V by 2 bases and J by 10 bases, and 21 bases separated the two germline ends. Germline CDR1 reads SGHRS; CDR2 reads YFSETQ. CDR3 region: CASSFDGILLWDYTF. DNA for the CDR3: TGCGCCAGCAGCTTCGACGGGATCCTTCTATGGGACTACACCTTC.

The chain uses TRBV24-1 and TRBJ2-3; TRBD2 agrees at 10 bases. CDR1 is KGHDR, CDR2 SFDVKD, per germline. The length of the CDR3 is 15 residues. V trimming: 5 bases; J trimming: 4 bases; junction bases outside the gene matches: 5. This CDR3 reads CATSAVAGGPDTQYF. The CDR3 bases are TGTGCCACCAGTGCGGTAGCGGGGGGCCCAGATACGCAGTATTTT.

The chain carries TRBV6-1 and TRBJ2-3, with 8 nucleotides matching TRBD2. The CDR3 has 13 residues. CDR1 MNHNS and CDR2 SASEGT come from the germline V gene. V lost 10 bases to trimming and J lost 0 bases; unmatched junction nucleotides: 3. Written as DNA, the CDR3 is TGTGCCACCGAGCGGGGGAGCACAGATACGCAGTATTTT. It is translated as CATERGSTDTQYF.

This clonotype was detected only once. The chain has TRBV28 and TRBJ2-7; D uncertain. The CDR3 extends over 12 amino acids. Trimming removed 5 bases from V and 4 bases from J, with 9 bases in between. CDR1 and CDR2 from the germline V gene are MDHEN and SYDVKM. In DNA form, the CDR3 reads TGTGCCAGCAGTACATCAAGATACGAGCAGTACTTC. Its protein is CASSTSRYEQYF.

The chain recombines TRBV6-1 with TRBJ2-2; D gene unclear. The germline gives CDR1 MNHNS, CDR2 SASEGT. The CDR3 sequence is 16 residues long. Trimming removed 5 bases at V and 1 base at J, with 14 bases between. For the CDR3, the DNA is TGTGCCAGCAGTAAAGAGACGCTCCGGAACACCGGGGAGCTGTTTTTT. As protein: CASSKETLRNTGELFF.

This clonotype was detected a few times. The gene calls are TRBV20-1 and TRBJ2-5; no firm D call. The CDR3 covers 13 residues. V lost 0 bases to trimming and J lost 8 bases, with 13 bases between them. Germline lookup yields CDR1 DFQATT and CDR2 SNEGSKA (reference sequence). This chain's CDR3 is CSARESGIYTQYF. The DNA for the CDR3 is TGCAGTGCTAGAGAGTCGGGTATATATACCCAGTACTTC.

V is TRBV5-6 and J is TRBJ1-5; a weak D match, TRBD1 (6 bases). The CDR3 is made up of 15 amino acids. CDR1 is SGHDT, CDR2 YYEEEE, per germline. V was trimmed by 1 base and J by 5 bases, leaving 13 bases between them. The CDR3 DNA follows: TGTGCCAGCAGCTTGTCCGGGACATCATATCAGCCCCAGCATTTT. Its protein product is CASSLSGTSYQPQHF.

The chain uses TRBV5-8 and TRBJ2-5; TRBD2 matches 9 bases. Unmatched junction bases numbered 9, after V lost 4 bases and J lost 5 bases. The CDR3 is 15 amino acids. Germline values: CDR1 SGHTS, CDR2 YDEGEE. This chain's CDR3 is CASSAGLAGSETQYF. CDR3 DNA sequence: TGTGCCAGCAGCGCGGGACTAGCCGGGTCGGAGACCCAGTACTTC.

This chain joins TRBV25-1 and TRBJ1-3, with unresolved D. V was cut by 3 bases and J by 0 bases, with 6 bases left in between. This CDR3 is built from 14 residues. Germline CDR1 MGHDK, CDR2 SYGVNS. CDR3 sequence reads: CASSDTNSGNTIYF. The CDR3, as DNA: TGTGCCAGCAGTGACACGAACTCTGGAAACACCATATATTTT.

This clonotype was counted a few times. V is TRBV6-1 and J is TRBJ2-2, with 8 bases aligning to TRBD1. Germline assignment: CDR1 MNHNS and CDR2 SASEGT. This CDR3 spans 14 amino acids. After removal of 6 bases from V and 4 bases from J, the junction contained 4 bases not matched to a gene. Here the CDR3 reads CASRRGQGTGELFF. Here the CDR3 DNA reads TGTGCCAGCAGACGCGGACAGGGCACCGGGGAGCTGTTTTTT.